This T cell receptor beta chain was identified in a study of T cell changes during pregnancy in multiple sclerosis. TCRdb's table, derived via immunoSEQ multiplex PCR, lists solely in-frame clones and lacks some. In the table there are over 90,000 clones, 90% of which are singletons. Germline loops: CDR1 SGHTA, CDR2 FQGNSA. J was trimmed by 5 bases and V by 1 base; bases with no gene match: 4. This CDR3 is built from 14 residues. The chain has TRBV7-2 and TRBJ2-5, with 7 bases identical to TRBD1. The clonotype was recovered from a female donor in good health, enrolled as a control in a pregnancy study. The sequenced sample was peripheral blood, obtained in the second trimester of pregnancy. The CDR3 DNA is TGTGCCAGCAGCTTAGTTAGGGGGCAGGAGACCCAGTACTTC. Translating it yields CASSLVRGQETQYF.